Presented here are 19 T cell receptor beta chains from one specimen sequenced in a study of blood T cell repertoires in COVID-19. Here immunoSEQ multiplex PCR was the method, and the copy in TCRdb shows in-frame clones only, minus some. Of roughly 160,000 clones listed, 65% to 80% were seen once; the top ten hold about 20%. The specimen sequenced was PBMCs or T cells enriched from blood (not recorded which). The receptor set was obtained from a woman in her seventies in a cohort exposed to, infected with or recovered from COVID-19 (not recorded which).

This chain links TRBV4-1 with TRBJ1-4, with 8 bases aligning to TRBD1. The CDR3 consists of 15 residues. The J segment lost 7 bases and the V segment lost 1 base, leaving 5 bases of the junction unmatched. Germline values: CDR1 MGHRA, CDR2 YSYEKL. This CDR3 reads CASSQADRDIEKLFF. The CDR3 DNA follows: TGCGCCAGCAGCCAAGCGGACAGGGATATTGAAAAACTGTTTTTT.

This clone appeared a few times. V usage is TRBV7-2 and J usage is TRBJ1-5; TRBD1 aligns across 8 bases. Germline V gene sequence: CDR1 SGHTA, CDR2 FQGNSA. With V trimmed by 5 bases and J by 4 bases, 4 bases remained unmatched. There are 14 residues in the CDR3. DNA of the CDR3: TGTGCCAGCAGCGGCCGACAGGGGAATCAGCCCCAGCATTTT. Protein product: CASSGRQGNQPQHF. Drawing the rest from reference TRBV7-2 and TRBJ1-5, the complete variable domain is GAGVSQSPSNKVTEKGKDVELRCDPISGHTALYWYRQSLGQGLEFLIYFQGNSAPDKSGLPSDRFSAERTGGSVSTLTIQRTQQEDSAVYLCASSGRQGNQPQHFGDGTRLSIL.

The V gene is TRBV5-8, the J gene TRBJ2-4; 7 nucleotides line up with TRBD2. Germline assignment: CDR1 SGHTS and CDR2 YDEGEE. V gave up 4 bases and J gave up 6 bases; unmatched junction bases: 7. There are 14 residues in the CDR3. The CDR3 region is CASSLVGGRNIQYF. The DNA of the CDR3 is TGTGCCAGCAGCCTAGTGGGCGGGAGAAACATTCAGTACTTC. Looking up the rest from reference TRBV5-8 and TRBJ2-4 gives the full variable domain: EAGVTQSPTHLIKTRGQQATLRCSPISGHTSVYWYQQALGLGLQFLLWYDEGEERNRGNFPPRFSGRQFPNYSSELNVNALELEDSALYLCASSLVGGRNIQYFGAGTRLSVL.

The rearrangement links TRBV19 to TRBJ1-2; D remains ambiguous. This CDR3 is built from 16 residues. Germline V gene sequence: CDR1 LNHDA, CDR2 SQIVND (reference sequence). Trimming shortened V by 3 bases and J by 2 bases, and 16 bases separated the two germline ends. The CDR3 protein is CASSIHPGRGNYGYTF. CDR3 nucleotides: TGTGCCAGTAGTATCCATCCGGGCCGCGGGAACTATGGCTACACCTTC.

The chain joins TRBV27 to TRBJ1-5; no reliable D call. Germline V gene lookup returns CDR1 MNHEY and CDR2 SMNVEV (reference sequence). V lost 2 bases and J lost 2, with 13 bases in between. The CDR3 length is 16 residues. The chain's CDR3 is CASSLIGGRGNQPQHF. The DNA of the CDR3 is TGTGCCAGCAGTTTAATCGGAGGAAGGGGCAATCAGCCCCAGCATTTT.

In DNA, the CDR3 is TGTGCCAGCTCACCCTCGACAGACCAAGAGACCCAGTACTTC. This sequence encodes CASSPSTDQETQYF. The chain combines TRBV18 with TRBJ2-5; possible D gene TRBD1, 5 bases. Trimming removed 3 bases at V and 0 bases at J, with 8 bases between. Germline V CDR1 and CDR2: KGHSH, LQKENI. This CDR3 has 14 amino acids.

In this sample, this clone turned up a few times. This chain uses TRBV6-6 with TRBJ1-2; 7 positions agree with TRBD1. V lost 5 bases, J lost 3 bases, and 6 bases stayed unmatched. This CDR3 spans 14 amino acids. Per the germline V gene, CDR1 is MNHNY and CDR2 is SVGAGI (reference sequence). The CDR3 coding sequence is TGTGCCAGCAGTCCCACCGGGACAGACTATGGCTACACCTTC. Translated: CASSPTGTDYGYTF.

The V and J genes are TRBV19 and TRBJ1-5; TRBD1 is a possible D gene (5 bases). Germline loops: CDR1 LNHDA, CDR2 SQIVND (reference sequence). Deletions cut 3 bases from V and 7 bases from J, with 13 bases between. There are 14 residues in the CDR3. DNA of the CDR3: TGTGCCAGTAGTATGGGACTCTACCGACAGCCCCAGCATTTT. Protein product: CASSMGLYRQPQHF.

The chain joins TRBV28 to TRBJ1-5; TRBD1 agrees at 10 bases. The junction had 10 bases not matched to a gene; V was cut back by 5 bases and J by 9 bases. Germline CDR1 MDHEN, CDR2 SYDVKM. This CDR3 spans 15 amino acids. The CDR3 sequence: CASSRDRGLGRPQHF. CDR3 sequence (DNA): TGTGCCAGCAGTCGGGACAGGGGCTTAGGTCGGCCCCAGCATTTT.

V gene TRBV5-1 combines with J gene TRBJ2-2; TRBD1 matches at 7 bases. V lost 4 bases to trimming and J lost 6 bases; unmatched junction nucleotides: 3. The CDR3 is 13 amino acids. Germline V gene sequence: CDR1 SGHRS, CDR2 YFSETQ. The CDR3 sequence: CASSDRVAGELFF. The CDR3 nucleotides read TGCGCCAGCAGCGACAGGGTGGCCGGGGAGCTGTTTTTT.

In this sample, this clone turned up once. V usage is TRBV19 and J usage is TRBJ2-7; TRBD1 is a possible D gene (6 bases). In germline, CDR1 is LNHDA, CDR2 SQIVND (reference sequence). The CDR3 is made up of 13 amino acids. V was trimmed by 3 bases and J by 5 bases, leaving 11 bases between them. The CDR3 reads CASSIQGLNEQYF. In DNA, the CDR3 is TGTGCCAGTAGTATCCAGGGGTTGAACGAGCAGTACTTC.

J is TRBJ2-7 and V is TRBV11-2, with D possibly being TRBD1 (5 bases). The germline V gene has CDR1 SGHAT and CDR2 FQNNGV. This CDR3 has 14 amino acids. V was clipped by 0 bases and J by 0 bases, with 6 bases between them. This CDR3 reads CASSLDRVSYEQYF. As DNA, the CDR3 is TGTGCCAGCAGCTTAGACAGGGTCTCCTACGAGCAGTACTTC. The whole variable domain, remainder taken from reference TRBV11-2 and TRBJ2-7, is EAGVAQSPRYKIIEKRQSVAFWCNPISGHATLYWYQQILGQGPKLLIQFQNNGVVDDSQLPKDRFSAERLKGVDSTLKIQPAKLEDSAVYLCASSLDRVSYEQYFGPGTRLTVT.

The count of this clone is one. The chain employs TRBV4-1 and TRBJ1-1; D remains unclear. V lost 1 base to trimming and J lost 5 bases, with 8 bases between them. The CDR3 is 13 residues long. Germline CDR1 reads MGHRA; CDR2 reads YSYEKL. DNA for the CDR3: TGCGCCAGCAGCCAAGTACTCAGGACTGAAGCTTTCTTT. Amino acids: CASSQVLRTEAFF.

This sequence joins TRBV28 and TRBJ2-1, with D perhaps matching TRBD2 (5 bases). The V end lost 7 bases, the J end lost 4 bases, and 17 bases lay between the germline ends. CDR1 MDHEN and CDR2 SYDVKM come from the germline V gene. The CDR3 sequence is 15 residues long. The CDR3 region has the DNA TGTGCCAGCACCCTAGCCGACCCGACTTACAATGAGCAGTTCTTC. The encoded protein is CASTLADPTYNEQFF.

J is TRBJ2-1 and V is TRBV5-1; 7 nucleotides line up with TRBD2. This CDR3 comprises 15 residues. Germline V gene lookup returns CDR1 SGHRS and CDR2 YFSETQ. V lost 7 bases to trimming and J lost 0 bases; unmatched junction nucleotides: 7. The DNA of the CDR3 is TGCGCCAGCCGGGGGGTTACTGGCTCCTACAATGAGCAGTTCTTC. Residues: CASRGVTGSYNEQFF.

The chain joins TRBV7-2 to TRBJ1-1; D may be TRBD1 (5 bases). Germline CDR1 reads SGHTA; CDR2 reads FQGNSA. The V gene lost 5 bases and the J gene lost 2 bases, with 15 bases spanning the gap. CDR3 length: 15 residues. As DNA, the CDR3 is TGTGCCAGCAGCACGACGAACAGGATTAACACTGAAGCTTTCTTT. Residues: CASSTTNRINTEAFF.

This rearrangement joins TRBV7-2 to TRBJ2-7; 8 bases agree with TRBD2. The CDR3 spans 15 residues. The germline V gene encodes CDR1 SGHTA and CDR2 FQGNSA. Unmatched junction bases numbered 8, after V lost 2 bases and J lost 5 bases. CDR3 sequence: CASSLFAGGFNEQYF. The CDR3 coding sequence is TGTGCCAGCAGCTTATTCGCGGGAGGTTTCAACGAGCAGTACTTC.

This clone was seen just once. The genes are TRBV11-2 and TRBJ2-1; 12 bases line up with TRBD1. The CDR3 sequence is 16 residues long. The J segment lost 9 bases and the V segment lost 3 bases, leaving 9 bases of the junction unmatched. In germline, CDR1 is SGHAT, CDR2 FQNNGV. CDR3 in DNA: TGTGCCAGCAGCTTCTACAGGGACAGGGGGCGAAGTGAGCAGTTCTTC. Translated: CASSFYRDRGRSEQFF. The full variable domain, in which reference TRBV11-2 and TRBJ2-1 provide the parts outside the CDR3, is EAGVAQSPRYKIIEKRQSVAFWCNPISGHATLYWYQQILGQGPKLLIQFQNNGVVDDSQLPKDRFSAERLKGVDSTLKIQPAKLEDSAVYLCASSFYRDRGRSEQFFGPGTRLTVL.

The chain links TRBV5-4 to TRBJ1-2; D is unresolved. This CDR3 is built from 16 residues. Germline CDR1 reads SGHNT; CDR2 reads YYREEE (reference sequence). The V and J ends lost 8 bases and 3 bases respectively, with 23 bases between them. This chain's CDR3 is CASHSTLEGEYYGYTF. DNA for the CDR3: TGTGCCAGTCACTCCACCTTGGAGGGAGAATACTATGGCTACACCTTC.